Listed here is a single T cell receptor beta chain. Conventional CD4+ T cells were sorted from blood as CD25-low CD127-high cells. The protocol was immunoSEQ multiplex PCR, while the TCRdb copy is restricted to in-frame clones and leaves out a portion. The top ten clones hold around two fifths of a sample with about 730 clones, roughly two fifths of them seen once. This sample is drawn from a study of regulatory and conventional T cells in RAG deficiency. The CDR3 runs to 12 residues. The V and J ends lost 5 bases and 9 bases respectively, with 11 bases between them. Per the germline V gene, CDR1 is SGHTA and CDR2 is FQGNSA.

The chain uses TRBV7-2 and TRBJ2-1; possibly TRBD1 for D (6 bases). Sequenced: CD4+ effector T cells sorted from blood. The sequence came from a human donor with RAG deficiency presenting as severe combined immunodeficiency. CDR3 DNA sequence: TGTGCCAGCAGCCCGACAGGTCCTGAGCAGTTCTTC. Translation: CASSPTGPEQFF.